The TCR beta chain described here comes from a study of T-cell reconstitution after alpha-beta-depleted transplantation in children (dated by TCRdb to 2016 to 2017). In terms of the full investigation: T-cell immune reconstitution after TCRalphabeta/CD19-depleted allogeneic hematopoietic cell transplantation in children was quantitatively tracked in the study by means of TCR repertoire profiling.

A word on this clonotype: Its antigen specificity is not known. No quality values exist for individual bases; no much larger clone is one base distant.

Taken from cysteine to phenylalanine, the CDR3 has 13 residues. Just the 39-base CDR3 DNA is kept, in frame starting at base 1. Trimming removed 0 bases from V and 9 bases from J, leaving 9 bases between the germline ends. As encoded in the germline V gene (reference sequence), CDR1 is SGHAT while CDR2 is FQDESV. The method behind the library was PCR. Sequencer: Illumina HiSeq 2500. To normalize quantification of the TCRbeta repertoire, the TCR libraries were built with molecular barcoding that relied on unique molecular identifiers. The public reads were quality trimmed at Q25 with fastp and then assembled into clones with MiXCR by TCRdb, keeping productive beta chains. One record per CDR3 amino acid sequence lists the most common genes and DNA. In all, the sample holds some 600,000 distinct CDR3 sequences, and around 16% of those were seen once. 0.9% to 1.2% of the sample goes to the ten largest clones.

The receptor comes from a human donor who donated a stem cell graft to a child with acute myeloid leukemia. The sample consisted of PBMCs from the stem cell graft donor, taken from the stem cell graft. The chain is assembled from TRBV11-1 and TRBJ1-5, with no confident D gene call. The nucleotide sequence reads TGTGCCAGCAGCTTAGCGATGGGGAGGCCCCAGCATTTT. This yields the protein CASSLAMGRPQHF.